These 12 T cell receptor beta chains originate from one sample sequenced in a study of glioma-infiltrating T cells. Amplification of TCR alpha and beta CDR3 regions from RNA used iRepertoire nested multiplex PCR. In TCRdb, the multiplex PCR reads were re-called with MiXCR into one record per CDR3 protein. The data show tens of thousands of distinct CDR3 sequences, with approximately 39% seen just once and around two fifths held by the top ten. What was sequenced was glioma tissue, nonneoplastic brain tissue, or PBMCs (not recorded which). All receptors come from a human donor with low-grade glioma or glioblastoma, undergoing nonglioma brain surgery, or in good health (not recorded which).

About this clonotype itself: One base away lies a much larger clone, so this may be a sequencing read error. The CDR3 protein is CASRWTWGDEKLFF. DNA for the CDR3: TGTGCCAGCAGATGGACATGGGGTGATGAAAAACTGTTTTTT. The chain recombines TRBV12-3 or TRBV12-4 with TRBJ1-4; weak D call: TRBD1 (5 bases). Trimming pared 6 bases from V and 6 bases from J, leaving 14 bases between. CDR3 length: 14 residues.

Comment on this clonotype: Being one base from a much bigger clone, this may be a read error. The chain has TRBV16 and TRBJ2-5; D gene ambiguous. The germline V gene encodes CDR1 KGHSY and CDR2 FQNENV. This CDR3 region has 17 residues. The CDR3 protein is CAGSQSIVLPGLETQYF. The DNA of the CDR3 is TGTGCCGGCAGCCAATCGATCGTCCTTCCGGGTTTAGAGACCCAGTACTTC.

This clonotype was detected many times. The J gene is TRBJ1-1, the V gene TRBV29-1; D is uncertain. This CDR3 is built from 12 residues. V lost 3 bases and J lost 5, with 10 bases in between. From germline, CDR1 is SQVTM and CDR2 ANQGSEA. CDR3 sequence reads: CSVDSGGTEAFF. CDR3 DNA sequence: TGCAGCGTTGATTCGGGTGGGACTGAAGCTTTCTTT. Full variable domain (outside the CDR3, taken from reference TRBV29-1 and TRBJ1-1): SAVISQKPSRDICQRGTSLTIQCQVDSQVTMMFWYRQQPGQSLTLIATANQGSEATYESGFVIDKFPISRPNLTFSTLTVSNMSPEDSSIYLCSVDSGGTEAFFGQGTRLTVV.

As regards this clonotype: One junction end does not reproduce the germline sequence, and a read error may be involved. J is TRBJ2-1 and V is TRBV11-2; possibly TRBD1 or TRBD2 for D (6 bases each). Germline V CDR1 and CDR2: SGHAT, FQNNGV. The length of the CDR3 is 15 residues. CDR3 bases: TGTGCCACTAGCATAGGGGGGCGGGGCTACACTGAGCAGTTCTTC. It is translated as CATSIGGRGYTEQFF.

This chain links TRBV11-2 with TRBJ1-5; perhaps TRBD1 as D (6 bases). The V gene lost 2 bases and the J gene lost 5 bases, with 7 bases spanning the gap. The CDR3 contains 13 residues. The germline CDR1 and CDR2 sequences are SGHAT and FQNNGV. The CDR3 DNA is TGTGCCAGCAGCTTAAGGGGGGATCAGCCCCAGCATTTT. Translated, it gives CASSLRGDQPQHF.

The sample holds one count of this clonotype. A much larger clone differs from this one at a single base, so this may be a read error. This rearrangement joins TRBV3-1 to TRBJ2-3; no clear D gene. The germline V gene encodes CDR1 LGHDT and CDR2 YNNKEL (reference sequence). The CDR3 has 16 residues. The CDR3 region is CASSQVFGLGTDKQYF. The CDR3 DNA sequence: TGTGCCAGCAGCCAAGTTTTTGGGCTAGGCACAGATAAGCAGTATTTT.

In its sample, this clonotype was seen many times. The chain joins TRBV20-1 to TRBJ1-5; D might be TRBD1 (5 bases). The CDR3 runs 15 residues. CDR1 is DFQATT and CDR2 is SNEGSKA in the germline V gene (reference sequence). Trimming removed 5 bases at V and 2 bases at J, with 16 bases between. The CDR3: CSALQSQGGNQPQHF. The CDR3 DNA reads TGCAGTGCTTTACAATCTCAGGGAGGCAATCAGCCCCAGCATTTT.

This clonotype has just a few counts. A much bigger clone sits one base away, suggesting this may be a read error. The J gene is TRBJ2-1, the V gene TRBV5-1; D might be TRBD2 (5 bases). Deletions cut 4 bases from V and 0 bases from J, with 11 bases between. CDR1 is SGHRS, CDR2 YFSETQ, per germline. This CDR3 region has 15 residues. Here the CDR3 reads CASSVGIISYNEQFF. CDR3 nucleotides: TGCGCCAGCAGCGTCGGGATTATCTCCTACAATGAGCAGTTCTTC.

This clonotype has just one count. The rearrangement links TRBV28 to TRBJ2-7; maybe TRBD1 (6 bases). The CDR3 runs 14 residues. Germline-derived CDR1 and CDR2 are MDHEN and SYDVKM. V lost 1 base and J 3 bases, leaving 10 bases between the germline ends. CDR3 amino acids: CASSLFTGIYEQYF. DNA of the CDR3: TGTGCCAGCAGTTTATTTACAGGGATCTACGAGCAGTACTTC.

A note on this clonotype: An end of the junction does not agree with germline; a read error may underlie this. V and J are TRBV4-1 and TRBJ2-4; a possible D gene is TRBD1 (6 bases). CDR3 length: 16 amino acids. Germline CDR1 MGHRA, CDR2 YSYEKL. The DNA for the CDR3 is TGCACCAGCAGCCACGAGTCGGGACACCACCTTAACATTCAGTACTTC. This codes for CTSSHESGHHLNIQYF.

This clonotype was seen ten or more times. This CDR3 reads CASSLAPDLSTEAFF. The DNA of the CDR3 is TGCGCCAGCAGCTTGGCGCCGGACCTATCCACTGAAGCTTTCTTT. The V and J genes are TRBV5-1 and TRBJ1-1; no firm D call. This CDR3 has 15 amino acids. Germline V gene lookup returns CDR1 SGHRS and CDR2 YFSETQ. Trimming took off 0 bases at V and 4 bases at J, with 13 bases between the two ends.

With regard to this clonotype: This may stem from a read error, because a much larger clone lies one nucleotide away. DNA for the CDR3: TGCAGCGTCCGGGACAGCCCTGTTACGCAGTATTTT. The encoded protein is CSVRDSPVTQYF. The chain recombines TRBV29-1 with TRBJ2-3; 7 positions match TRBD1. V gave up 6 bases and J gave up 8 bases; unmatched junction bases: 8. Germline values: CDR1 SQVTM, CDR2 ANQGSEA. This CDR3 region has 12 residues.